The 9 T cell receptor beta chains listed next were all sequenced from one sample in a study of cytomegalovirus exposure and HLA in healthy donors. The PCR used 60 Vbeta and 13 Jbeta primers. Libraries were prepared by immunoSEQ multiplex PCR; TCRdb keeps only in-frame clonotypes and omits some of them. The data show 150,000 to 200,000 clones, with roughly 72% seen just once and about 1% held by the top ten. Specimen: PBMCs. These receptors were obtained from a woman between 35 and 50 years old in good health and CMV-seronegative.

The V and J genes are TRBV2 and TRBJ1-4; D possibly corresponds to TRBD1 (5 bases). V lost 1 base, J lost 8 bases, and 14 bases lay in between. The length of the CDR3 is 15 residues. Germline assignment: CDR1 SNHLY and CDR2 FYNNEI. As DNA, the CDR3 is TGTGCCAGCAGTGAAGGGGGCCTACTGGGGGAAAAACTGTTTTTT. Translating gives CASSEGGLLGEKLFF. The variable domain in full, completed from reference TRBV2 and TRBJ1-4, reads EPEVTQTPSHQVTQMGQEVILRCVPISNHLYFYWYRQILGQKVEFLVSFYNNEISEKSEIFDDQFSVERPDGSNFTLKIRSTKLEDSAMYFCASSEGGLLGEKLFFGSGTQLSVL.

J is TRBJ1-2 and V is TRBV6-5; the match to TRBD1 covers 7 bases. The V gene end was trimmed by 4 bases and the J gene end by 4 bases; junction bases not matched to a gene: 6. Germline V gene lookup returns CDR1 MNHEY and CDR2 SVGAGI. CDR3 length: 14 residues. The CDR3 DNA is TGTGCCAGCAGTTCTCGGACAGGCTCCTATGGCTACACCTTC. This translates into CASSSRTGSYGYTF.

This CDR3 reads CASSQGDREETQYF. The CDR3 DNA sequence: TGCGCCAGCAGCCAGGGAGACAGGGAAGAGACCCAGTACTTC. The chain links TRBV4-1 to TRBJ2-5; 7 nucleotides match TRBD1. The germline CDR1 and CDR2 sequences are MGHRA and YSYEKL. This CDR3 is 14 amino acids long. J lost 3 bases, V lost 3 bases, and 4 bases had no gene match.

This chain connects TRBV2 to TRBJ2-5; 7 bases fit TRBD2. Germline V gene data show CDR1 as SNHLY and CDR2 as FYNNEI. V shed 4 bases, J shed 2 bases, and the junction held 1 base outside the gene matches. This CDR3 contains 13 residues. In DNA, the CDR3 is TGTGCCAGCAGTGCTAGCGGACAAGAGACCCAGTACTTC. This gives the protein CASSASGQETQYF.

The J gene is TRBJ2-7, the V gene TRBV11-3; D possibly corresponds to TRBD1 (7 bases). Germline V gene lookup returns CDR1 SGHNT and CDR2 YENEEA. Between the trimmed V and J ends, which lost 4 bases and 4 bases, there was a span of 17 bases. The length of the CDR3 is 15 residues. The CDR3 DNA reads as TGTGCCAGCAGCTCCAGGGGGGTAGGTGAATACGAGCAGTACTTC. Encoded protein: CASSSRGVGEYEQYF.

This chain links TRBV15 with TRBJ2-1; D is uncertain. V was pared by 7 bases and J by 5 bases, with 15 bases between. The CDR3 spans 14 residues. The germline V gene encodes CDR1 LNHNV and CDR2 YYDKDF (reference sequence). This CDR3 is CATTESFSHNEQFF. DNA of the CDR3: TGTGCCACCACTGAGTCCTTTTCACACAATGAGCAGTTCTTC.

The CDR3 sequence is CASSRQGARDEAFF. CDR3 coding DNA: TGTGCCAGCAGCCGACAGGGGGCGCGAGATGAAGCTTTCTTT. The V and J genes are TRBV7-8 and TRBJ1-1, with 10 bases fitting TRBD1. CDR1 and CDR2 (germline): SGHVS, FQNEAQ. The length of the CDR3 is 14 residues. The ends lost 5 bases at V and 7 bases at J; junction bases unmatched: 7.

V and J are TRBV5-1 and TRBJ1-2, with 7 bases matching TRBD1. The J segment lost 5 bases and the V segment lost 5 bases, leaving 15 bases of the junction unmatched. Germline CDR1 is SGHRS and CDR2 is YFSETQ. CDR3 length equals 16 residues. The DNA of the CDR3 is TGCGCCAGCAGTGGCGTTGAGGACAGGCCAAAGTATGGCTACACCTTC. Translation: CASSGVEDRPKYGYTF. The complete variable domain, with remaining parts taken from reference TRBV5-1 and TRBJ1-2, reads KAGVTQTPRYLIKTRGQQVTLSCSPISGHRSVSWYQQTPGQGLQFLFEYFSETQRNKGNFPGRFSGRQFSNSRSEMNVSTLELGDSALYLCASSGVEDRPKYGYTFGSGTRLTVV.

This clone appeared a few times. The V call is TRBV18, the J call TRBJ1-5, with no clear D. The CDR3 length is 15 residues. V gave up 0 bases and J gave up 0 bases, with 6 bases separating them. Germline V gives CDR1 KGHSH, CDR2 LQKENI. DNA for the CDR3: TGTGCCAGCTCACCACCGGGAGATAGCAATCAGCCCCAGCATTTT. It specifies CASSPPGDSNQPQHF.